What follows are 13 T cell receptor beta chains derived from one specimen sequenced in a study of liver allograft versus peripheral blood T cells. Study information: Recipients' peripheral blood T cell receptor repertoires were compared with those in transplanted livers.

In TCRdb, the reads were re-called with MiXCR into one record per CDR3 protein. Here the sample spans 5,000 to 6,500 distinct CDR3 sequences, more than 15% being singletons. Source of these receptors: a human patient who had a liver transplant. Some of the T cells may derive from the graft donor.

Sample share makes this clonotype medium-sized. The CDR3 reads CASSYSGVGETQYF. CDR3 in DNA: TGTGCCAGCAGTTACTCCGGGGTGGGAGAGACCCAGTACTTC. The genes are TRBV6-5 and TRBJ2-5, with D maybe TRBD2 (5 bases). The CDR3 extends over 14 amino acids. The ends were cut back, 0 bases at V and 4 bases at J, with 9 bases in the middle. The germline CDR1 and CDR2 sequences are MNHEY and SVGAGI.

The genes are TRBV28 and TRBJ2-7; the match to TRBD2 covers 8 bases. The V gene end was trimmed by 3 bases and the J gene end by 2 bases; junction bases not matched to a gene: 3. The germline CDR1 and CDR2 sequences are MDHEN and SYDVKM. The CDR3 contains 14 residues. This CDR3 is CASSFGGEPYEQYF. Written as DNA, the CDR3 is TGTGCCAGCAGTTTCGGGGGGGAACCCTACGAGCAGTACTTC. Filled out from reference TRBV28 and TRBJ2-7, the complete variable domain reads DVKVTQSSRYLVKRTGEKVFLECVQDMDHENMFWYRQDPGLGLRLIYFSYDVKMKEKGDIPEGYSVSREKKERFSLILESASTNQTSMYLCASSFGGEPYEQYFGPGTRLTVT.

In this sample, this clonotype turned up many times. The chain recombines TRBV28 with TRBJ2-3; TRBD2 agrees at 7 bases. V lost 3 bases and J lost 2; bases outside the gene matches: 8. Germline V gene lookup returns CDR1 MDHEN and CDR2 SYDVKM. The CDR3 sequence is 16 residues long. This CDR3 reads CASSFGGGTSTDTQYF. CDR3 bases: TGTGCCAGCAGTTTTGGGGGGGGGACGTCCACAGATACGCAGTATTTT.

Regarding this clonotype: Given a much more abundant clone one base away, this may be a read error. This chain links TRBV6-6 with TRBJ2-1; 9 bases are a match to TRBD2. The germline V gene encodes CDR1 MNHNY and CDR2 SVGAGI (reference sequence). The CDR3 consists of 17 residues. The J segment lost 5 bases and the V segment lost 5 bases, leaving 13 bases of the junction unmatched. As DNA, the CDR3 is TGTGCCAGCAGTGCCTCGGGGAGCGGGAGGCTCGACAATGAGCAGTTCTTC. Translated: CASSASGSGRLDNEQFF.

This clonotype showed up many times. CDR3 DNA: TGTGCCAGCAGTTTAAGCAGGGCCGCTGAAGCTTTCTTT. It yields the protein CASSLSRAAEAFF. V is TRBV28 and J is TRBJ1-1; the D gene is possibly TRBD1 (5 bases). There are 13 residues in the CDR3. Looked up from germline, CDR1 is MDHEN and CDR2 is SYDVKM. Trimming stripped 2 bases from V and 6 bases from J, with 10 bases between. Complete variable domain (other parts from reference TRBV28 and TRBJ1-1): DVKVTQSSRYLVKRTGEKVFLECVQDMDHENMFWYRQDPGLGLRLIYFSYDVKMKEKGDIPEGYSVSREKKERFSLILESASTNQTSMYLCASSLSRAAEAFFGQGTRLTVV.

This clonotype appeared a few times. The J gene is TRBJ2-1, the V gene TRBV27; D remains unclear. The CDR3 is made up of 14 amino acids. Germline V gene sequence: CDR1 MNHEY, CDR2 SMNVEV (reference sequence). Trimming cost V 8 bases and J 2 bases, with 13 bases left between them. The CDR3 spells CASAQPTTYNEQFF. As DNA, the CDR3 is TGTGCCAGCGCCCAGCCAACGACCTACAATGAGCAGTTCTTC.

This chain uses TRBV20-1 with TRBJ2-7; 7 bases are a match to TRBD1. CDR1 is DFQATT, CDR2 SNEGSKA, per germline (reference sequence). The CDR3 runs 12 residues. V shed 6 bases, J shed 1 base, and the junction held 3 bases outside the gene matches. CDR3 DNA sequence: TGCAGTGCCAGGGACAGTTCCTACGAGCAGTACTTC. Translation: CSARDSSYEQYF.

This clonotype was detected many times. The chain joins TRBV9 to TRBJ2-7; possible D gene TRBD1, 6 bases. The CDR3 is 14 residues long. V was pared by 0 bases and J by 5 bases, with 12 bases between. The V gene's germline CDR1 is SGDLS and CDR2 YYNGEE. This CDR3 reads CASSVGQDLDEQYF. For the CDR3, the DNA is TGTGCCAGCAGCGTAGGACAGGATTTGGACGAGCAGTACTTC.

The chain couples TRBV12-3 or TRBV12-4 to TRBJ2-7; D might be TRBD1 or TRBD2, each matching 6 bases. This CDR3 is built from 13 residues. The V end lost 5 bases, the J end lost 5 bases, and 13 bases lay between the germline ends. Here the CDR3 reads CASSPKGEDEQYF. CDR3 DNA sequence: TGTGCCAGCAGTCCAAAGGGGGAGGACGAGCAGTACTTC.

Only one count was recorded for this clonotype. A read error may be the cause here, since a much bigger clone is one base away. The chain is built from TRBV9 and TRBJ2-1; 10 nucleotides line up with TRBD2. This CDR3 spans 15 amino acids. Per germline, CDR1 SGDLS and CDR2 YYNGEE. The CDR3 nucleotides are TGTACCAGCAGCGCTGGACTAGCGGCAAACAATGAGCAGTTCTTC. Its translation is CTSSAGLAANNEQFF.

Concerning this clonotype: A single base separates this from a much larger clone, so it may be a read error. The chain links TRBV9 to TRBJ2-2, with D unclear. Per germline, CDR1 SGDLS and CDR2 YYNGEE. The CDR3 runs 16 residues. The CDR3 DNA is TGTGCCAGCAGCGTAGATCGATCTGAGAACTCCGGGGAGCTGTTTTTT. Translated, it gives CASSVDRSENSGELFF.

By share, this clonotype counts as medium-sized. The chain links TRBV13 to TRBJ2-1; TRBD2 matches at 10 bases. The germline gives CDR1 PRHDT, CDR2 FYEKMQ (reference sequence). The CDR3 covers 16 residues. The trim removed 8 bases at V and 2 bases at J, leaving 9 bases unmatched. The CDR3 region is CASGIAGGSTYNEQFF. Written as DNA, the CDR3 is TGTGCCAGCGGCATAGCGGGGGGATCAACCTACAATGAGCAGTTCTTC.

By sample fraction, this clonotype is large. This sequence joins TRBV19 and TRBJ2-1; maybe TRBD2 (6 bases). CDR1 is LNHDA and CDR2 is SQIVND in the germline V gene (reference sequence). The CDR3 has 15 residues. Between the trimmed V and J ends, which lost 9 bases and 1 base, there was a span of 16 bases. The CDR3 DNA sequence: TGTGCCAGCTCGGAGGGAATTAGGTCCTACAATGAGCAGTTCTTC. It specifies CASSEGIRSYNEQFF.